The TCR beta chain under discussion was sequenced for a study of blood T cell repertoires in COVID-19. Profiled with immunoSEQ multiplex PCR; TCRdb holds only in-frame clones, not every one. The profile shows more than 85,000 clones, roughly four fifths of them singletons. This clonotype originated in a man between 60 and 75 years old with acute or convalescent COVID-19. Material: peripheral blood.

The CDR3 DNA reads TGTGCCAGCAGCTCCGGGACTAGCGTGTCTGGGGCCAACGTCCTGACTTTC. Translation gives CASSSGTSVSGANVLTF. This chain joins TRBV5-4 and TRBJ2-6; 10 bases match TRBD2. Germline V gene lookup returns CDR1 SGHNT and CDR2 YYREEE (reference sequence). CDR3 length: 17 amino acids. The J segment lost 1 base and the V segment lost 3 bases, leaving 4 bases of the junction unmatched.